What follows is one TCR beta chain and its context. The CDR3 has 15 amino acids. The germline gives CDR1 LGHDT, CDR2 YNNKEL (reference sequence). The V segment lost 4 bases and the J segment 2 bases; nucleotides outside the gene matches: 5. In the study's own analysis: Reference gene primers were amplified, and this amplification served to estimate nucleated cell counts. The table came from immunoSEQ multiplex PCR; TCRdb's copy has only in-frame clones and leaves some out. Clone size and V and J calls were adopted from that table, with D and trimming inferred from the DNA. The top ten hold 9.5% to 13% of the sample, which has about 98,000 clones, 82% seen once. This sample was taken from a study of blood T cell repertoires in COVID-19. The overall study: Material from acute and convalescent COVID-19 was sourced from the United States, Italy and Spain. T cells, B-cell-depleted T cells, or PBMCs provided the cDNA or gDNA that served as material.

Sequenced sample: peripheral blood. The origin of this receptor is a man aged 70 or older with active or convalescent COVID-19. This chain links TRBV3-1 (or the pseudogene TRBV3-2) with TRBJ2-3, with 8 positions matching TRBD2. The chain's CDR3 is CASSPTGGYTDTQYF. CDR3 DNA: TGTGCCAGCAGCCCTACGGGGGGGTACACAGATACGCAGTATTTT.